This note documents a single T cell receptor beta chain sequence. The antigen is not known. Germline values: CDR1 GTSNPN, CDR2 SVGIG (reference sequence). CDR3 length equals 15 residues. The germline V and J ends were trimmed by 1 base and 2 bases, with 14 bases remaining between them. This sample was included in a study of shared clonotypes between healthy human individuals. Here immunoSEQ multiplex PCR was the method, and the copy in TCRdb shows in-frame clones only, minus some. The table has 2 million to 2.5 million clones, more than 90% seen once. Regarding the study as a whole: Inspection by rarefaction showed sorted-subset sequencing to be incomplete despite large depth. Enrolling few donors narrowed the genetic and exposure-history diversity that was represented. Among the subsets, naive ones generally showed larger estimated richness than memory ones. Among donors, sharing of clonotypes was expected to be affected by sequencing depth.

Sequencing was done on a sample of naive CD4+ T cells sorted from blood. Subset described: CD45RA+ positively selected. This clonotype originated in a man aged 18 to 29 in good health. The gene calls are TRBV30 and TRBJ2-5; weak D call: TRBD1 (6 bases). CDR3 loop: CAWSDARGFQETQYF. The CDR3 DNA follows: TGTGCCTGGAGTGACGCCAGGGGATTTCAAGAGACCCAGTACTTC.